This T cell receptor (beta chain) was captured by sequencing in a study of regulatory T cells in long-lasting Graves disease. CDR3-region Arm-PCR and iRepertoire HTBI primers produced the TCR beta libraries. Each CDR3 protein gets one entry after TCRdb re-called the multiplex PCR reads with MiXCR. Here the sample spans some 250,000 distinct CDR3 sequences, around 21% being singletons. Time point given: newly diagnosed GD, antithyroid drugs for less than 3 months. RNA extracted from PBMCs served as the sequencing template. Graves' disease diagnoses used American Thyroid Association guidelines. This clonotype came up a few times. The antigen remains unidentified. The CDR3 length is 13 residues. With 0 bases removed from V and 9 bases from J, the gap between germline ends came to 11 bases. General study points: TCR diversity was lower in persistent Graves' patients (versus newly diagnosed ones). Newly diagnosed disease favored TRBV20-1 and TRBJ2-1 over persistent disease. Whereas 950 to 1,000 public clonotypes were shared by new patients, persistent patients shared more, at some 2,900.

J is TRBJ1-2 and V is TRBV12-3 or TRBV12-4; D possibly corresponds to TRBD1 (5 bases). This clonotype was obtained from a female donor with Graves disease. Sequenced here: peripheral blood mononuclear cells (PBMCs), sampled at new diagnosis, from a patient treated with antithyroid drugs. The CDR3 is CASSLAGAYSYTF. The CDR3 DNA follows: TGTGCCAGCAGTTTAGCAGGGGCATATAGCTACACCTTC.